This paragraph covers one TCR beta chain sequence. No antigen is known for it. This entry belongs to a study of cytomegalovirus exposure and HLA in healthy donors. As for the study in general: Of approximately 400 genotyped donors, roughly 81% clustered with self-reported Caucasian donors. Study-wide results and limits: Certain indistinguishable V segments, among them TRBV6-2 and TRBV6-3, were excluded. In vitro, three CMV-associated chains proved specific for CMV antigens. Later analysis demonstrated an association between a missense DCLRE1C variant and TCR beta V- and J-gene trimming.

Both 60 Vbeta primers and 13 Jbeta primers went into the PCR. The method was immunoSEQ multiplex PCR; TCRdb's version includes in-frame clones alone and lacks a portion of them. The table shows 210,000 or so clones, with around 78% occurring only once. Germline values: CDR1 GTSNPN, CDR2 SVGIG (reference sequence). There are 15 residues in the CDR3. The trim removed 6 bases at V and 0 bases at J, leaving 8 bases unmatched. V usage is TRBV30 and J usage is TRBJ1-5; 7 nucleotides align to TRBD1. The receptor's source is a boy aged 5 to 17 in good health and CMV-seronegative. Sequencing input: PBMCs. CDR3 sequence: CACATGSYSNQPQHF. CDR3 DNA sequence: TGTGCCTGCGCGACAGGGAGCTATAGCAATCAGCCCCAGCATTTT.